The 15 T cell receptor beta chains below all came from one sample that was sequenced in a study of T cells after yellow fever vaccination. TCRdb processed the 5' RACE reads anew with MiXCR; each CDR3 protein has one entry. This table has hundreds of thousands of distinct CDR3 sequences, 18% appearing once. The source was PBMCs, collected before the yellow fever booster vaccination. The receptors were gathered from a man aged 18 to 29 who received the YFV17D yellow fever vaccine.

CDR3 bases: TGTGCCAGCAGGGGACAGGGTGGAAGTGAAAAACTGTTTTTT. This codes for CASRGQGGSEKLFF. The V gene is TRBV12-3 or TRBV12-4, the J gene TRBJ1-4; 9 positions agree with TRBD1. The length of the CDR3 is 14 residues. Trimming removed 6 bases from V and 7 bases from J; junction bases left unmatched: 6.

The J gene is TRBJ1-5, the V gene TRBV20-1; D gene uncertain. The V gene's germline CDR1 is DFQATT and CDR2 SNEGSKA (reference sequence). Trimming took off 4 bases at V and 0 bases at J, with 10 bases between the two ends. The CDR3 runs 14 residues. CDR3 in amino acids: CSANRQVSNQPQHF. The CDR3 DNA sequence: TGCAGTGCTAATCGTCAGGTTAGCAATCAGCCCCAGCATTTT.

In this sample, this clonotype turned up many times. This chain links TRBV3-1 with TRBJ2-5; 9 nucleotides agree with TRBD1. The CDR3 length is 15 residues. J gave up 1 base and V 4 bases, and 4 bases lay outside the gene matches. The germline V gene encodes CDR1 LGHDT and CDR2 YNNKEL (reference sequence). The CDR3 DNA sequence: TGTGCCAGCAGCCTCGGACAGGGGCCCCAAGAGACCCAGTACTTC. Its protein product is CASSLGQGPQETQYF.

This clonotype was observed a handful of times. This chain joins TRBV7-8 and TRBJ1-4; D is ambiguous. Trimming shortened V by 5 bases and J by 1 base, and 17 bases separated the two germline ends. Germline V gene lookup returns CDR1 SGHVS and CDR2 FQNEAQ. CDR3 length: 17 amino acids. The CDR3 coding sequence is TGTGCCAGCAGCCCTGATGGACGGTCACTAACTAATGAAAAACTGTTTTTT. This encodes CASSPDGRSLTNEKLFF.

The rearrangement links TRBV6-5 to TRBJ2-3, with D tentatively TRBD2 (6 bases). CDR1 and CDR2 from the germline V gene are MNHEY and SVGAGI. The CDR3 extends over 13 amino acids. V was shortened by 5 bases and J by 6 bases, with 12 bases between the two germline ends. The CDR3 spells CASSRGTRDTQYF. CDR3 DNA sequence: TGTGCCAGCAGTAGAGGGACTCGGGATACGCAGTATTTT.

The chain combines TRBV6-5 with TRBJ1-2; D gene uncertain. Germline CDR1 and CDR2: MNHEY and SVGAGI. The CDR3 is 15 amino acids. The V gene lost 2 bases and the J gene lost 4 bases, with 14 bases spanning the gap. The CDR3 nucleotides are TGTGCCAGCAGTTACGCCGGCGGACCGGGCTATGGCTACACCTTC. Encoded protein: CASSYAGGPGYGYTF.

This clonotype was seen only a few times. CDR3 sequence reads: CASSPLPGGTYNEQFF. The CDR3 DNA follows: TGTGCCAGCAGTCCCCTGCCCGGGGGCACCTACAATGAGCAGTTCTTC. The V and J genes are TRBV12-3 or TRBV12-4 and TRBJ2-1; D is tentatively TRBD1 or TRBD2 (6 bases each). V gave up 5 bases and J gave up 2 bases, with 16 bases separating them. The CDR3 sequence is 16 residues long.

The rearrangement joins TRBV20-1 to TRBJ1-2; no clear D. Looked up from germline, CDR1 is DFQATT and CDR2 is SNEGSKA (reference sequence). V shed 4 bases and J shed 14 bases, with 14 bases lying between them. This CDR3 spans 10 amino acids. CDR3 sequence (DNA): TGCAGTGCTATCCTCGGGGAGTGGACCTTC. This translates into CSAILGEWTF.

The chain uses TRBV4-2 and TRBJ2-7; 10 positions agree with TRBD2. The V segment lost 1 base and the J segment 4 bases; nucleotides outside the gene matches: 7. Germline loops: CDR1 LGHNA, CDR2 YNFKEQ. CDR3 length: 16 amino acids. CDR3 sequence reads: CASSQVPSGGPYEQYF. In nucleotides, the CDR3 is TGTGCCAGCAGCCAAGTACCTAGCGGGGGTCCTTACGAGCAGTACTTC.

This sequence joins TRBV20-1 and TRBJ1-5; D is unresolved. Germline values: CDR1 DFQATT, CDR2 SNEGSKA (reference sequence). The ends were cut back, 2 bases at V and 3 bases at J, with 5 bases in the middle. This CDR3 is 12 amino acids long. The CDR3 protein is CSARQSNQPQHF. CDR3 nucleotides: TGCAGTGCTAGACAGTCCAATCAGCCCCAGCATTTT.

V usage is TRBV5-1 and J usage is TRBJ1-2, with 7 bases identical to TRBD1. Germline V gene data show CDR1 as SGHRS and CDR2 as YFSETQ. The J segment lost 4 bases and the V segment lost 4 bases, leaving 10 bases of the junction unmatched. The CDR3 is made up of 15 amino acids. CDR3: CASSPQGQIGYGYTF. The CDR3 nucleotides read TGCGCCAGCAGCCCCCAGGGACAGATTGGCTATGGCTACACCTTC.

The V and J genes are TRBV4-1 and TRBJ2-1; 8 nucleotides match TRBD1. V was clipped by 5 bases and J by 8 bases; unmatched bases: 8. This CDR3 region has 14 residues. Germline loops: CDR1 MGHRA, CDR2 YSYEKL. CDR3 sequence reads: CASSLRTGKDEQFF. CDR3 DNA sequence: TGCGCCAGCAGCTTACGGACAGGGAAGGATGAGCAGTTCTTC.

This clonotype was seen only a few times. The genes are TRBV7-9 and TRBJ2-7; D uncertain. Trimming pared 1 base from V and 3 bases from J, leaving 7 bases between. CDR1 SEHNR and CDR2 FQNEAQ come from the germline V gene (reference sequence). The CDR3 totals 13 residues. CDR3 sequence reads: CASSLDGRYEQYF. CDR3 coding DNA: TGTGCCAGCAGCTTAGATGGCCGCTACGAGCAGTACTTC.

This clonotype was seen only a few times. This rearrangement joins TRBV24-1 to TRBJ2-3, with 15 bases lining up with TRBD2. V lost 4 bases and J lost 5; bases outside the gene matches: 6. Germline loops: CDR1 KGHDR, CDR2 SFDVKD. This CDR3 is 17 amino acids long. As DNA, the CDR3 is TGTGCCACCAGTGACCGGACTAGCGGGGGGGCCGTAGATACGCAGTATTTT. Translating it yields CATSDRTSGGAVDTQYF.

This clonotype occurred a few times. The V and J genes are TRBV11-2 and TRBJ1-2; D gene uncertain. The CDR3 is made up of 14 amino acids. Germline V gene data show CDR1 as SGHAT and CDR2 as FQNNGV. The ends were cut back, 5 bases at V and 4 bases at J, with 14 bases in the middle. The CDR3 coding sequence is TGTGCCAGCAGCCCGGGCCAGGCGGCCTATGGCTACACCTTC. It codes for CASSPGQAAYGYTF.